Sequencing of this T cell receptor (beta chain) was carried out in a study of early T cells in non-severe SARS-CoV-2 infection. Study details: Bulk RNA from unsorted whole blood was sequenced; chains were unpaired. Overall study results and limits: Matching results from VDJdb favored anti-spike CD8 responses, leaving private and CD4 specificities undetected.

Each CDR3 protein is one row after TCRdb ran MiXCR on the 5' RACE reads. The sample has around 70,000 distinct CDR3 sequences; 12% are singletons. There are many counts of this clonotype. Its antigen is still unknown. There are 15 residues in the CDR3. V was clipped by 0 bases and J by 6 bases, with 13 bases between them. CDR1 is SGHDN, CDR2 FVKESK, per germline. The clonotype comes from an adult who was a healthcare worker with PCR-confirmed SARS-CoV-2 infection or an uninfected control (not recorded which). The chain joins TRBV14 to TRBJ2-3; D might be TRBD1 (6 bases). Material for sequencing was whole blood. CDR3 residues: CASSQERTASDTQYF. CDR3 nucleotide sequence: TGTGCCAGCAGCCAAGAGAGGACAGCGTCGGATACGCAGTATTTT.